This T cell receptor beta chain was captured by sequencing in a study of response to subunit inactivated influenza vaccine. The CDR3 sequence is 11 residues long. Germline CDR1 is SEHNR and CDR2 is FQNEAQ (reference sequence). V lost 2 bases to trimming and J lost 9 bases, with 8 bases between them. This clonotype was seen many times. TCRdb used MiXCR to reprocess the RT-PCR reads, holding one entry per CDR3 protein. The data show some 500,000 distinct CDR3 sequences, more than 15% seen once. The V gene is TRBV7-9, the J gene TRBJ2-7; D gene uncertain. This TCR derives from a man aged 50 to 69 who received an inactivated influenza vaccine. The source material was CD4+ T cells sorted from PBMCs, sampled less than 30 months after vaccination. CDR3 loop: CASSLSGGQYF. CDR3 DNA: TGTGCCAGCAGCTTATCCGGCGGGCAGTACTTC.